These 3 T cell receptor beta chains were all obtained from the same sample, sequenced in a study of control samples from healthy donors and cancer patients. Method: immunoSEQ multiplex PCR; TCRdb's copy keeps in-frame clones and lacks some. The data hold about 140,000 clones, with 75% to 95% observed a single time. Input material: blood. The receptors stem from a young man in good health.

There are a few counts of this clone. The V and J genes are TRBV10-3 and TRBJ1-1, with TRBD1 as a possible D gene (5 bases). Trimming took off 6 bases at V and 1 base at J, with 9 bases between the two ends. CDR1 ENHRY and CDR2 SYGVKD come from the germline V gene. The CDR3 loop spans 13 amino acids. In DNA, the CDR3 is TGTGCCATCAGACAGGACCCGAACACTGAAGCTTTCTTT. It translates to CAIRQDPNTEAFF.

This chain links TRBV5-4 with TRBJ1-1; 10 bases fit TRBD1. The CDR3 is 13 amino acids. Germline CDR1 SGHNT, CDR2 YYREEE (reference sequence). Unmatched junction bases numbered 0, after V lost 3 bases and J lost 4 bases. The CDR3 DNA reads TGTGCCAGCAGCTGGACAGGGGGCACTGAAGCTTTCTTT. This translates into CASSWTGGTEAFF.

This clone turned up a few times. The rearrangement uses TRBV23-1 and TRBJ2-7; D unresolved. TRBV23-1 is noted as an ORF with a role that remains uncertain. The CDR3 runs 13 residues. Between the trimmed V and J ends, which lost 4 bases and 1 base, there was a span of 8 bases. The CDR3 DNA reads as TGCGCCAGCAGTCGGGCGTTTTCCTACGAGCAGTACTTC. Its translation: CASSRAFSYEQYF.